Sequencing of this T cell receptor (beta chain) was carried out in a study of blood T cells in healthy people across ages. The V and J ends lost 3 bases and 3 bases respectively, with 12 bases between them. CDR3 length: 15 amino acids. CDR1 is LNHNV, CDR2 YYDKDF, per germline (reference sequence). Donor samples were obtained from healthy Caucasian individuals from Russia, aged about 6 to 95. A second roughly 7 to 11 cycle PCR used barcoded and J-beta primers. TCRdb reanalysed the 5' RACE reads using MiXCR and keeps one entry per CDR3 protein. The sample records over 1,200,000 distinct CDR3 sequences, approximately 59% being singletons.

Sequenced: blood. The V gene is TRBV15, the J gene TRBJ1-5; weak D call: TRBD1 (6 bases). This receptor was obtained from a man aged 18 to 29 in good health. The CDR3 is CATSSTRGDNQPQHF. For the CDR3, the DNA is TGTGCCACCAGCAGTACCAGGGGTGACAATCAGCCCCAGCATTTT.